The 10 T cell receptor beta chains below come from one sample, sequenced in a study of T cell changes during pregnancy in multiple sclerosis. Assay: immunoSEQ multiplex PCR; the TCRdb copy retains only in-frame clones and omits some. The sample has around 71,000 clones; about 92% are singletons. Source: peripheral blood, taken in the third trimester of pregnancy. The receptors derive from a female donor with multiple sclerosis, enrolled in a pregnancy study.

A single count supports this clone. The same CDR3 is also encoded by other DNA sequences in this sample. This chain uses TRBV4-1 with TRBJ2-1; 13 nucleotides line up with TRBD2. The CDR3 runs 15 residues. V trimming: 3 bases; J trimming: 4 bases; junction bases outside the gene matches: 0. Germline V gene lookup returns CDR1 MGHRA and CDR2 YSYEKL. The CDR3 nucleotides are TGCGCCAGCAGCCAGGGACTAGCGGGATACAATGAGCAGTTCTTC. Its translation: CASSQGLAGYNEQFF.

CDR3 DNA sequence: TGTGCCAGCAGCTTTCCGGGTAGACAGCCCCAGCATTTT. Protein sequence: CASSFPGRQPQHF. The rearrangement joins TRBV5-8 to TRBJ1-5, with D uncertain. Germline V gene lookup returns CDR1 SGHTS and CDR2 YDEGEE. V was pared by 2 bases and J by 7 bases, with 10 bases between. This CDR3 comprises 13 residues.

The V and J genes are TRBV4-2 and TRBJ2-1, with 8 bases fitting TRBD2. CDR1 is LGHNA, CDR2 YNFKEQ, per germline. With V trimmed by 7 bases and J by 2 bases, 4 bases remained unmatched. CDR3 size: 14 residues. The CDR3 nucleotides are TGTGCCAGCACGGGGGGGGTAGCCTACAATGAGCAGTTCTTC. Translating it yields CASTGGVAYNEQFF.

The V and J genes are TRBV20-1 and TRBJ2-1, with no clear D. The V gene's germline CDR1 is DFQATT and CDR2 SNEGSKA (reference sequence). CDR3 length: 11 amino acids. Trimming stripped 3 bases from V and 7 bases from J, with 7 bases between. CDR3 in amino acids: CSASPTNEQFF. CDR3 nucleotide sequence: TGCAGTGCTAGCCCGACTAATGAGCAGTTCTTC.

The genes are TRBV6-1 and TRBJ1-1; D is uncertain. Trimming took 2 bases from V and 0 from J, leaving 10 bases between them. Germline assignment: CDR1 MNHNS and CDR2 SASEGT. This CDR3 has 15 amino acids. The DNA for the CDR3 is TGTGCCAGCAGTGAAAGTGTGGCGGTGAACACTGAAGCTTTCTTT. Its translation is CASSESVAVNTEAFF.

The J gene is TRBJ2-7, the V gene TRBV30; tentative D call: TRBD2 (6 bases). V gave up 7 bases and J gave up 2 bases, with 18 bases separating them. The CDR3 is 14 residues long. The germline gives CDR1 GTSNPN, CDR2 SVGIG (reference sequence). The CDR3, as DNA: TGTGCCTACTACTTATCGGCGGGACCCTACGAGCAGTACTTC. This encodes CAYYLSAGPYEQYF.

V and J are TRBV6-5 and TRBJ2-3; D uncertain. V lost 3 bases to trimming and J lost 0 bases, with 13 bases between them. The CDR3 covers 16 residues. Looked up from germline, CDR1 is MNHEY and CDR2 is SVGAGI. The CDR3 nucleotides read TGTGCCAGCAGTTATTCGGCGGAAACTAGCACAGATACGCAGTATTTT. Translation gives CASSYSAETSTDTQYF.

The V and J genes are TRBV27 and TRBJ2-3, with 10 bases identical to TRBD2. V lost 0 bases, J lost 4 bases, and 4 bases stayed unmatched. This CDR3 spans 16 amino acids. The germline V gene encodes CDR1 MNHEY and CDR2 SMNVEV (reference sequence). The CDR3 region has the DNA TGTGCCAGCAGTTTATCAGCGGGAGGGCTCGCAGATACGCAGTATTTT. It codes for CASSLSAGGLADTQYF.

CDR3 DNA sequence: TGTGCCAGCAGCCTCGGGACTGGAGAAGAGACCCAGTACTTC. Encoded protein: CASSLGTGEETQYF. The V and J genes are TRBV7-3 and TRBJ2-5, with D possibly TRBD2 on 6 matching bases. There are 14 residues in the CDR3. CDR1 SGHTA and CDR2 FQGTGA come from the germline V gene. Trimming pared 5 bases from V and 3 bases from J, leaving 13 bases between.

The gene calls are TRBV11-2 and TRBJ2-2, with D unclear. Germline V gene sequence: CDR1 SGHAT, CDR2 FQNNGV. V was pared by 2 bases and J by 6 bases, with 4 bases between. CDR3 size: 12 residues. This chain's CDR3 is CASSLQSGELFF. CDR3 coding DNA: TGTGCCAGCAGCTTACAGTCCGGGGAGCTGTTTTTT.